This entry lists 5 T cell receptor beta chains sequenced from one sample in a study of early T cells in non-severe SARS-CoV-2 infection. MiXCR, run by TCRdb on the 5' RACE reads, gives a single entry per CDR3 protein. This table holds 40,000 to 60,000 distinct CDR3 sequences, approximately 4.1% found once. Sequenced input: whole blood. Receptors were obtained from an adult who was a healthcare worker with PCR-confirmed SARS-CoV-2 infection or an uninfected control (not recorded which).

There are many counts of this clonotype. The chain carries TRBV5-1 and TRBJ1-2, with TRBD1 as a possible D gene (6 bases). V lost 0 bases and J 8 bases, leaving 11 bases between the germline ends. This CDR3 is built from 13 residues. CDR1 and CDR2 from the germline V gene are SGHRS and YFSETQ. CDR3 bases: TGCGCCAGCAGCTTGGGACAGGCGCAGGGCTACACCTTC. It yields the protein CASSLGQAQGYTF.

This clonotype was seen many times. In DNA form, the CDR3 reads TGTGCCAGCAGCTTAAGTAGGGTAATGAACACTGAAGCTTTCTTT. Amino acid sequence: CASSLSRVMNTEAFF. V usage is TRBV7-8 and J usage is TRBJ1-1; D not resolved. The CDR3 is 15 amino acids. Per germline, CDR1 SGHVS and CDR2 FQNEAQ. V was cut by 2 bases and J by 0 bases, with 10 bases left in between.

This clonotype was seen ten or more times. The chain has TRBV10-1 and TRBJ1-5; the match to TRBD1 covers 9 bases. Trimming cost V 7 bases and J 6 bases; bases outside gene matches: 10. Looked up from germline, CDR1 is WNHNN and CDR2 is SYGVQD (reference sequence). This CDR3 is 15 amino acids long. The CDR3 protein is CASTLHRGQGQPQHF. As DNA, the CDR3 is TGCGCCAGCACCCTCCACAGGGGGCAAGGTCAGCCCCAGCATTTT.

Relative to its sample, this clonotype is medium-sized. The chain uses TRBV14 and TRBJ1-1; possible D gene TRBD1, 5 bases. Trimming shortened V by 6 bases and J by 5 bases, and 13 bases separated the two germline ends. The CDR3 length is 13 residues. Germline V CDR1 and CDR2: SGHDN, FVKESK. DNA for the CDR3: TGTGCCAGCAGGCAGTCAGGGTGGACTGAAGCTTTCTTT. Translated, it gives CASRQSGWTEAFF. The variable domain in full, with the rest retrieved from reference TRBV14 and TRBJ1-1, is EAGVTQFPSHSVIEKGQTVTLRCDPISGHDNLYWYRRVMGKEIKFLLHFVKESKQDESGMPNNRFLAERTGGTYSTLKVQPAELEDSGVYFCASRQSGWTEAFFGQGTRLTVV.

This clonotype has ten or more counts. The J gene is TRBJ2-3, the V gene TRBV7-9; TRBD2 matches 11 bases. V shed 5 bases, J shed 5 bases, and the junction held 3 bases outside the gene matches. In germline, CDR1 is SEHNR, CDR2 FQNEAQ (reference sequence). The CDR3 sequence is 14 residues long. The chain's CDR3 is CASSIGLAGDTQYF. The CDR3, as DNA: TGTGCCAGCAGCATCGGACTAGCGGGAGATACGCAGTATTTT.